The 10 T cell receptor beta chains below were found in one sample sequenced in a study of shared clonotypes between healthy human individuals. The data were produced by immunoSEQ multiplex PCR, yet TCRdb's version contains in-frame clones alone and is incomplete. Among 2 million to 2.5 million clones listed, 93% were seen once. The material sequenced was naive CD4+ T cells from PBMCs. Subset noted: CD45RA+ positively selected. These TCRs come from a young man in good health. Some clones in this sample may be carry-over from other donors' samples.

CDR3 sequence: CASSATGGATEQYF. The CDR3 region has the DNA TGTGCCAGCTCAGCGACAGGGGGCGCGACCGAGCAGTACTTC. The J gene is TRBJ2-7, the V gene TRBV18; TRBD1 aligns across 10 bases. J was trimmed by 6 bases and V by 5 bases; bases with no gene match: 7. Germline values: CDR1 KGHSH, CDR2 LQKENI. This CDR3 has 14 amino acids.

CDR3 nucleotide sequence: TGTGCCAGCAGCTTGCTATTCTCTGGAAACACCATATATTTT. Translating gives CASSLLFSGNTIYF. The rearrangement joins TRBV7-2 to TRBJ1-3; no clear D gene. The CDR3 has 14 residues. Germline V gives CDR1 SGHTA, CDR2 FQGNSA. With 3 bases removed from V and 0 bases from J, the gap between germline ends came to 6 bases.

Concerning this clone: Other DNA sequences of this sample code for an identical CDR3. CDR3 sequence (DNA): TGTGCCAGCAGCGTCCAAGGCCAGCCCCAGCATTTT. Amino acid sequence: CASSVQGQPQHF. This chain joins TRBV28 and TRBJ1-5; D call uncertain. Trimming removed 6 bases from V and 7 bases from J, with 10 bases in between. Germline loops: CDR1 MDHEN, CDR2 SYDVKM. This CDR3 region has 12 residues. Filled out from reference TRBV28 and TRBJ1-5, the complete variable domain reads DVKVTQSSRYLVKRTGEKVFLECVQDMDHENMFWYRQDPGLGLRLIYFSYDVKMKEKGDIPEGYSVSREKKERFSLILESASTNQTSMYLCASSVQGQPQHFGDGTRLSIL.

This clone appeared a few times. This specimen includes other DNA sequences encoding the same CDR3. The CDR3 is CASSPDRDYGYTF. In DNA form, the CDR3 reads TGTGCCAGCTCACCGGACAGGGACTATGGCTACACCTTC. The chain couples TRBV18 to TRBJ1-2; 8 bases line up with TRBD1. Trimming at V came to 3 bases and at J to 3 bases, leaving 0 bases not matched to a gene. The CDR3 is made up of 13 amino acids. Germline CDR1 is KGHSH and CDR2 is LQKENI.

This clone was counted once. The rearrangement uses TRBV28 and TRBJ2-3; D not resolved. Germline V CDR1 and CDR2: MDHEN, SYDVKM. Trimming took off 10 bases at V and 4 bases at J, with 18 bases between the two ends. The CDR3 covers 14 residues. CDR3 protein: CATILGYFPDTQYF. CDR3 coding DNA: TGTGCCACCATCCTGGGGTACTTTCCAGATACGCAGTATTTT.

This clone has a single count. V usage is TRBV28 and J usage is TRBJ1-1; D call uncertain. The CDR3 totals 13 residues. Per germline, CDR1 MDHEN and CDR2 SYDVKM. V dropped 5 bases and J dropped 0 bases, with 7 bases sitting between them. The CDR3 nucleotides are TGTGCCAGCAGTCCCATTCTGAACACTGAAGCTTTCTTT. Translation gives CASSPILNTEAFF.

This sequence joins TRBV28 and TRBJ2-7; 8 nucleotides line up with TRBD1. The CDR3 is 14 residues long. Trimming cost V 6 bases and J 4 bases; bases outside gene matches: 8. Germline CDR1 and CDR2: MDHEN and SYDVKM. The DNA of the CDR3 is TGTGCCAGCAGGACAGGGGCTCGGGGGTACGAGCAGTACTTC. Amino acids: CASRTGARGYEQYF.

The CDR3 protein is CASSFRLAGADEQYF. The CDR3 bases are TGTGCCAGCAGTTTCCGACTAGCGGGAGCGGATGAGCAGTACTTC. The rearrangement uses TRBV6-6 and TRBJ2-7; TRBD2 matches 12 bases. The germline V gene has CDR1 MNHNY and CDR2 SVGAGI (reference sequence). The CDR3 runs to 15 residues. With 4 bases clipped from V and 7 bases from J, the junction kept 8 bases outside the gene matches.

The chain combines TRBV7-3 with TRBJ2-1; 7 bases fit TRBD2. The CDR3 loop spans 15 amino acids. Germline V lookup: CDR1 SGHTA, CDR2 FQGTGA. V dropped 0 bases and J dropped 7; count of bases not matched to a gene: 6. In nucleotides, the CDR3 is TGTGCCAGCAGCTTAACGTTGCGGGAGAAAAATGAGCAGTTCTTC. Its protein product is CASSLTLREKNEQFF. The entire variable domain, with the rest obtained from reference TRBV7-3 and TRBJ2-1, is as follows: GAGVSQTPSNKVTEKGKYVELRCDPISGHTALYWYRQSLGQGPEFLIYFQGTGAADDSGLPNDRFFAVRPEGSVSTLKIQRTERGDSAVYLCASSLTLREKNEQFFGPGTRLTVL.

The chain links TRBV6-4 to TRBJ2-6, with D possibly being TRBD1 or TRBD2 (5 bases each). The CDR3 runs 15 residues. Germline assignment: CDR1 MRHNA and CDR2 SNTAGT. The V end was cut by 2 bases, the J end by 2 bases, with 7 bases between. The CDR3 region is CASSDGGTGANVLTF. The DNA of the CDR3 is TGTGCCAGCAGTGACGGGGGAACTGGGGCCAACGTCCTGACTTTC.